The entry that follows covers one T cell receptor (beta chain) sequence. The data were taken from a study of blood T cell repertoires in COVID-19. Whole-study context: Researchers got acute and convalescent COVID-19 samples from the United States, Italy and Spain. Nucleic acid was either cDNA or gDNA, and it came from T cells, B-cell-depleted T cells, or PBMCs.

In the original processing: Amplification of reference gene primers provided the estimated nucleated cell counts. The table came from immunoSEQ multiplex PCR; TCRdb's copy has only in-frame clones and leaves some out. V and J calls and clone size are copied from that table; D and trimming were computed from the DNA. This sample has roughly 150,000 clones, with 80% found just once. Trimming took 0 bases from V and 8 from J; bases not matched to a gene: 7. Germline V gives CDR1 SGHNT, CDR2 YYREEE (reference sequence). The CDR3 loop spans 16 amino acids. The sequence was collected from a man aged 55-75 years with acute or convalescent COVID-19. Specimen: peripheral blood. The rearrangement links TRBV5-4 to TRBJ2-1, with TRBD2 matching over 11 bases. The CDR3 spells CASSLGGASGRHEQFF. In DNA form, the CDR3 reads TGTGCCAGCAGCTTGGGGGGGGCTAGCGGGAGGCATGAGCAGTTCTTC.